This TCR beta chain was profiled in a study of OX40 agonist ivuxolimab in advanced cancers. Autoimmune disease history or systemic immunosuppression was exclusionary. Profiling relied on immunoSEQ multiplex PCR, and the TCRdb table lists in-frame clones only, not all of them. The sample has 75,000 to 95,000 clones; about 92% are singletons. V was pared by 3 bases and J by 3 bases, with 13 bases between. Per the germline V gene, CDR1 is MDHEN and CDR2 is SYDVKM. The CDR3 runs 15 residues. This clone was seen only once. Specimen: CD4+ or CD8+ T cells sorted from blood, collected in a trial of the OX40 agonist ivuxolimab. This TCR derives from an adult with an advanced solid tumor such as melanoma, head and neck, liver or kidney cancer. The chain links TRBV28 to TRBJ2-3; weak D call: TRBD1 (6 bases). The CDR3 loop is CASSFSQGITDTQYF. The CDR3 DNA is TGTGCCAGCAGTTTCTCACAGGGAATTACAGATACGCAGTATTTT.